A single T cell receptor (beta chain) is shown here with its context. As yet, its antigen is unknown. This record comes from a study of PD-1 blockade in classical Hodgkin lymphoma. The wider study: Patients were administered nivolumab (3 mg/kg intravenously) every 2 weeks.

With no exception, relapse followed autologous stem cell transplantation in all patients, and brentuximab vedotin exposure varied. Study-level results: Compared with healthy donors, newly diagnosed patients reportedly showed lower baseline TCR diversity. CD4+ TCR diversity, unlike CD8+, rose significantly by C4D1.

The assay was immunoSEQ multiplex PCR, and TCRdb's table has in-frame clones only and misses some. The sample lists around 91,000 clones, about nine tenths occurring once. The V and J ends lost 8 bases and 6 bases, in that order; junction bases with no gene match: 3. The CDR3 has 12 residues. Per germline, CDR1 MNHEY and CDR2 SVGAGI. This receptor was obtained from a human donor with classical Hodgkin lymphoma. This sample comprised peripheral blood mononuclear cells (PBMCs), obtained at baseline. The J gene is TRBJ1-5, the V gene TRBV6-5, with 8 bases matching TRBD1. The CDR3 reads CASRQGAQPQHF. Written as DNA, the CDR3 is TGTGCCAGCCGTCAGGGGGCTCAGCCCCAGCATTTT.